This TCR beta chain was identified in a study of vaccination effects on CD4 cells after COVID-19. Study information: Samples gathered post-vaccine arrived a median of 72 days past the second dose. Wells each received under 2.5 million PBMC, cultured with approximately 10 IU/ml IL-2 and roughly 10 ug/ml peptides. Study results and caveats: Convalescent patients were scarce, and early post-infection timepoints were absent.

Sequencing used immunoSEQ multiplex PCR; TCRdb keeps in-frame clones, though not all of them. Of 50,000 to 80,000 clones in the sample, 70% to 80% are singletons; the top ten hold about 2.4%. Details on this clone: As yet, its antigen is unknown.

The CDR3 sequence is 16 residues long. Germline lookup yields CDR1 SGHRS and CDR2 YFSETQ. V lost 6 bases and J lost 0, with 17 bases in between. When less than 13 days of culture had elapsed, CD4+ T cells were isolated. Everyone in the study got two shots of either the BNT162b2 or mRNA-1273 vaccine. The authors exchanged half the medium for IL-2 medium on days 3 and 7. The sample here was CD4+ T cells from PBMCs cultured without peptide, taken after COVID-19 vaccination. The chain uses TRBV5-1 and TRBJ2-3, with D maybe TRBD1 (5 bases). This TCR derives from a human donor who received a COVID-19 vaccine. Here the CDR3 reads CASNSGSGSSTDTQYF. The CDR3 DNA is TGCGCCAGCAACTCAGGATCAGGGTCAAGCACAGATACGCAGTATTTT.